This T cell receptor (beta chain) derives from a study of cytomegalovirus exposure and HLA in healthy donors. Findings of the study overall: The authors later linked a missense DCLRE1C variant to TCR beta V- and J-gene trimming.

On this clone: The antigen remains undetermined.

The germline gives CDR1 LGHNA, CDR2 YNFKEQ. The CDR3 has 18 amino acids. With V trimmed by 0 bases and J by 5 bases, 14 bases remained unmatched. 60 Vbeta and 13 Jbeta primers were used in PCR. Assay used: immunoSEQ multiplex PCR; TCRdb lists only in-frame clones, some missing. Seen here are about 270,000 clones, 65% to 85% observed once, and the top ten hold roughly 2.4%. The chain combines TRBV4-2 with TRBJ2-7; 9 bases map to TRBD2. The receptor's source is a female donor in good health and CMV-seronegative. The sample taken for sequencing was PBMCs. The CDR3 sequence: CASSQEQLAGHLRNEQYF. The CDR3 DNA follows: TGTGCCAGCAGCCAAGAACAGCTAGCGGGGCACTTGCGAAACGAGCAGTACTTC.